Presented here are 13 T cell receptor beta chains from one specimen sequenced in a study of T cells after yellow fever vaccination. TCRdb redid the calling of the 5' RACE reads with MiXCR, one entry per CDR3 protein. The sample holds 200,000 to 250,000 distinct CDR3 sequences; 6.9% are singletons and the top ten take roughly 0.93%. The sample was CD4+ T cells sorted from PBMCs, taken 15 days after the yellow fever booster vaccination. The receptors shown here come from a young man who received the YFV17D yellow fever vaccine.

This clonotype was picked up a small number of times. The chain is built from TRBV29-1 and TRBJ2-3; 8 bases line up with TRBD2. V trimming: 0 bases; J trimming: 4 bases; junction bases outside the gene matches: 3. The CDR3 runs 14 residues. The V gene's germline CDR1 is SQVTM and CDR2 ANQGSEA. DNA of the CDR3: TGCAGCGTTGAAGACGCTAGCGGGTCAGATACGCAGTATTTT. Amino acids: CSVEDASGSDTQYF.

At least ten counts were recorded for this clonotype. The chain joins TRBV28 to TRBJ2-4; 9 positions agree with TRBD2. The CDR3 covers 14 residues. V dropped 3 bases and J dropped 9; count of bases not matched to a gene: 6. The germline V gene has CDR1 MDHEN and CDR2 SYDVKM. CDR3 amino acids: CASSLLSGSVIQYF. The CDR3 DNA reads TGTGCCAGCAGTTTGCTTAGCGGGAGTGTCATTCAGTACTTC.

In the case of this clonotype: The germline gene is not matched at one end of the junction; a read error may be the cause. The chain combines TRBV10-3 with TRBJ2-1; 16 positions agree with TRBD2. CDR1 and CDR2 (germline): ENHRY, SYGVKD. This CDR3 region has 19 residues. The CDR3 region has the DNA TGTGCCATCAGTGAGACGGGACTAGCGGGAGGGCCACGTTCCAATGAGCAGTTATTC. Translating it yields CAISETGLAGGPRSNEQLF.

This clonotype has just a few counts. This chain links TRBV20-1 with TRBJ2-1; 9 nucleotides line up with TRBD1. CDR1 and CDR2 (germline): DFQATT, SNEGSKA (reference sequence). This CDR3 spans 14 amino acids. The CDR3 nucleotides read TGCAGCGCTCCGGGACAGGGAACGGAAAATGAGCAGTTCTTC. The encoded protein is CSAPGQGTENEQFF.

V and J are TRBV11-2 and TRBJ2-1; 12 positions agree with TRBD2. Germline loops: CDR1 SGHAT, CDR2 FQNNGV. The CDR3 runs 19 residues. V dropped 1 base and J dropped 0; count of bases not matched to a gene: 7. The CDR3 loop reads CASSLVGLAGVSSYNEQFF. For the CDR3, the DNA is TGTGCCAGCAGCTTAGTGGGACTAGCGGGCGTCAGCTCCTACAATGAGCAGTTCTTC.

In the case of this clonotype: A much larger clone is a single base away; this may be a read error. The V gene is TRBV7-2, the J gene TRBJ2-5, with D possibly being TRBD2 (5 bases). Germline V gene lookup returns CDR1 SGHTA and CDR2 FQGNSA. Trimming removed 5 bases from V and 5 bases from J, with 18 bases in between. The CDR3 has 15 residues. CDR3 nucleotide sequence: TGTGCCAGCAGCCCCATGCGGGTTGCCCATGAGACCCAGTACTTC. It encodes CASSPMRVAHETQYF. The variable domain in full, with the rest retrieved from reference TRBV7-2 and TRBJ2-5, is GAGVSQSPSNKVTEKGKDVELRCDPISGHTALYWYRQSLGQGLEFLIYFQGNSAPDKSGLPSDRFSAERTGGSVSTLTIQRTQQEDSAVYLCASSPMRVAHETQYFGPGTRLLVL.

This clonotype turned up a few times. The CDR3 reads CASSYSPLETDTQYF. The CDR3 nucleotides are TGTGCCAGCAGTTACTCTCCTCTCGAAACAGATACGCAGTATTTT. The chain has TRBV6-5 and TRBJ2-3; D remains ambiguous. In germline, CDR1 is MNHEY, CDR2 SVGAGI. The CDR3 is 15 amino acids. The V end was cut by 0 bases, the J end by 3 bases, with 10 bases between.

J is TRBJ2-1 and V is TRBV5-6; 7 bases are a match to TRBD2. V trimming: 7 bases; J trimming: 7 bases; junction bases outside the gene matches: 11. CDR3 length: 14 amino acids. The germline V gene encodes CDR1 SGHDT and CDR2 YYEEEE. The CDR3 loop is CASRQWGRENEQFF. The CDR3 DNA follows: TGTGCCAGCCGCCAATGGGGGAGGGAAAATGAGCAGTTCTTC. Supplemented by reference TRBV5-6 and TRBJ2-1, the full variable domain reads DAGVTQSPTHLIKTRGQQVTLRCSPKSGHDTVSWYQQALGQGPQFIFQYYEEEERQRGNFPDRFSGHQFPNYSSELNVNALLLGDSALYLCASRQWGRENEQFFGPGTRLTVL.

In its sample, this clonotype was seen a few times. V and J are TRBV6-5 and TRBJ2-3; TRBD2 might be the D (6 bases). V was trimmed by 0 bases and J by 5 bases, leaving 15 bases between them. The germline V gene encodes CDR1 MNHEY and CDR2 SVGAGI. This CDR3 is 16 amino acids long. The chain's CDR3 is CASSYSKTPGGDTQYF. The CDR3 bases are TGTGCCAGCAGTTACTCGAAGACTCCCGGGGGAGATACGCAGTATTTT.

The sample holds many counts of this clonotype. V is TRBV7-9 and J is TRBJ2-3; TRBD2 agrees at 7 bases. There are 13 residues in the CDR3. CDR1 is SEHNR, CDR2 FQNEAQ, per germline (reference sequence). Germline trimming cut 10 bases from V and 2 bases from J; bases unmatched to any gene: 6. The CDR3 sequence: CATPSGSTDTQYF. The CDR3 DNA is TGTGCCACCCCTAGCGGATCCACAGATACGCAGTATTTT.

The table lists this clonotype with a few counts. The CDR3 region has the DNA TGTGCCAGCAGCCAAGTGATAGTCCGATCCCCCGGGGAGCTGTTTTTT. It specifies CASSQVIVRSPGELFF. V gene TRBV3-1 combines with J gene TRBJ2-2; D call uncertain. From germline, CDR1 is LGHDT and CDR2 YNNKEL (reference sequence). This CDR3 contains 16 residues. The ends were cut back, 1 base at V and 6 bases at J, with 15 bases in the middle.

The V and J genes are TRBV5-1 and TRBJ2-2; D is perhaps TRBD2 (5 bases). V was pared by 5 bases and J by 5 bases, with 10 bases between. CDR1 and CDR2 from the germline V gene are SGHRS and YFSETQ. The CDR3 is made up of 13 amino acids. DNA of the CDR3: TGCGCCAGCAGAGGACTGTCTACCGGGGAGCTGTTTTTT. It translates to CASRGLSTGELFF. Complete variable domain (other parts from reference TRBV5-1 and TRBJ2-2): KAGVTQTPRYLIKTRGQQVTLSCSPISGHRSVSWYQQTPGQGLQFLFEYFSETQRNKGNFPGRFSGRQFSNSRSEMNVSTLELGDSALYLCASRGLSTGELFFGEGSRLTVL.

The chain recombines TRBV3-1 with TRBJ1-1; weak D call: TRBD1 (6 bases). With 1 base removed from V and 10 bases from J, the gap between germline ends came to 16 bases. This CDR3 has 14 residues. CDR1 and CDR2 (germline): LGHDT, YNNKEL (reference sequence). CDR3 in DNA: TGTGCCAGCAGCCAAGCAAAGGAAGGGGGAGGAGCTTTCTTT. Translating it yields CASSQAKEGGGAFF.